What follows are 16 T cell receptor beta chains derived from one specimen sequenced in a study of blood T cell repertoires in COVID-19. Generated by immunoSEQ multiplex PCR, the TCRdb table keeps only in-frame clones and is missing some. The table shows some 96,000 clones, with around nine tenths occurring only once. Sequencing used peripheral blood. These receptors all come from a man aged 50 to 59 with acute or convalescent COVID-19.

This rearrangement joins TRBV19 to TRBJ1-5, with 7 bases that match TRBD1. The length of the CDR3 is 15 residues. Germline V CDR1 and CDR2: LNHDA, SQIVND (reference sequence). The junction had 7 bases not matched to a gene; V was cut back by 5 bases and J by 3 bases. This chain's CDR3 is CASSAPGTANQPQHF. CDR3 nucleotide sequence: TGTGCCAGTAGTGCCCCAGGGACAGCCAATCAGCCCCAGCATTTT.

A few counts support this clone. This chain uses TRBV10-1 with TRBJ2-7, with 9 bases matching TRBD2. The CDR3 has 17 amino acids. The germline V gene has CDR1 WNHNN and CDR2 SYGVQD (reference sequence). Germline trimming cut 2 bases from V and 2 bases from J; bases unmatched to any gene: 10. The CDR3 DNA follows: TGCGCCAGCAGTGAGGGTGTACTAGCGGGCTACCCCTACGAGCAGTACTTC. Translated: CASSEGVLAGYPYEQYF.

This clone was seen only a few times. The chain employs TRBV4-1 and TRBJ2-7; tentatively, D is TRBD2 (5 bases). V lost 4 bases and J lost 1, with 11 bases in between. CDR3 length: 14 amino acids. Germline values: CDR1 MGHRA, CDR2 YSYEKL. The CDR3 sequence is CASSRGPGSYEQYF. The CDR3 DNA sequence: TGCGCCAGCAGCCGAGGGCCGGGTTCCTACGAGCAGTACTTC.

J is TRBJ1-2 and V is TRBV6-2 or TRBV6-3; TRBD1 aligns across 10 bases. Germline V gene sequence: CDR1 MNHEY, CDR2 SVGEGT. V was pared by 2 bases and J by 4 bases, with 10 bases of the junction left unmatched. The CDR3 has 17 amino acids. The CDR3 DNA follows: TGTGCCAGCAGTTACCGAGACCCGGGACAGGGGTCCTATGGCTACACCTTC. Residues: CASSYRDPGQGSYGYTF.

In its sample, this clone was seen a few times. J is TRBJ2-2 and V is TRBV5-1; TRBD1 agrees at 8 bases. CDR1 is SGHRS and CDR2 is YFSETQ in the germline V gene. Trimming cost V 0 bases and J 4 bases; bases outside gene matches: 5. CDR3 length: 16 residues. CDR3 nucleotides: TGCGCCAGCAGCTTGGGAGGACAGGGTCCCACCGGGGAGCTGTTTTTT. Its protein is CASSLGGQGPTGELFF.

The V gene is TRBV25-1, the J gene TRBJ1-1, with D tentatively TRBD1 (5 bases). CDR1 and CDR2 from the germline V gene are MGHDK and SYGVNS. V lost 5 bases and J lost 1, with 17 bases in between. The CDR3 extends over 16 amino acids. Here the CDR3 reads CASSPSQGRQNTEAFF. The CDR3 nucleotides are TGTGCCAGCAGTCCAAGCCAGGGCCGTCAGAACACTGAAGCTTTCTTT. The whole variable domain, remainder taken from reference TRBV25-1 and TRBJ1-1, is EADIYQTPRYLVIGTGKKITLECSQTMGHDKMYWYQQDPGMELHLIHYSYGVNSTEKGDLSSESTVSRIRTEHFPLTLESARPSHTSQYLCASSPSQGRQNTEAFFGQGTRLTVV.

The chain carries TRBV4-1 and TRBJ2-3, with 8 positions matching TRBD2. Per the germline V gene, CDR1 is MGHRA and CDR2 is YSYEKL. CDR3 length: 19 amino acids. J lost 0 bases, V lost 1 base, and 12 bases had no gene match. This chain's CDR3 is CASSQAERTSRLSTDTQYF. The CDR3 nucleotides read TGCGCCAGCAGCCAAGCGGAAAGGACTAGCAGGCTTAGCACAGATACGCAGTATTTT.

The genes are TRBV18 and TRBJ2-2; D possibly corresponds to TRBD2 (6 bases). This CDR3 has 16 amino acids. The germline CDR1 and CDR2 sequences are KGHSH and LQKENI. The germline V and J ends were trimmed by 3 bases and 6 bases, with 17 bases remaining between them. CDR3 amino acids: CASSPTPDGSAGELFF. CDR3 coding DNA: TGTGCCAGCTCACCTACCCCGGACGGGAGCGCCGGGGAGCTGTTTTTT.

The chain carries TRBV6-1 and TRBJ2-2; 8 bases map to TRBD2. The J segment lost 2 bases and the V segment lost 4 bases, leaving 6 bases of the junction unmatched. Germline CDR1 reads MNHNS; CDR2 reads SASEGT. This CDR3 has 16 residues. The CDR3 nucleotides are TGTGCCAGCAGTGTATTAAGCGGGGGAAACACCGGGGAGCTGTTTTTT. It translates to CASSVLSGGNTGELFF.

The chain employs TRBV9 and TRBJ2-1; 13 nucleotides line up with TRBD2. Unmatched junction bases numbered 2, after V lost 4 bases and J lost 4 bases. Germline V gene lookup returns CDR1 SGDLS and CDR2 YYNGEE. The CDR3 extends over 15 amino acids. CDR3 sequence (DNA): TGTGCCAGCAGCCCGGGACTAGCGGGATACAATGAGCAGTTCTTC. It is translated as CASSPGLAGYNEQFF.

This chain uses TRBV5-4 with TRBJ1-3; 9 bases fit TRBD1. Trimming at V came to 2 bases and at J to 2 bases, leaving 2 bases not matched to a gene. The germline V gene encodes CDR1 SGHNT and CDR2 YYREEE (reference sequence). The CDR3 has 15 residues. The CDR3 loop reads CASSFWDRAGNTIYF. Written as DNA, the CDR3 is TGTGCCAGCAGCTTTTGGGACAGGGCTGGAAACACCATATATTTT. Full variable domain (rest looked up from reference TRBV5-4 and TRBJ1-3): ETGVTQSPTHLIKTRGQQVTLRCSSQSGHNTVSWYQQALGQGPQFIFQYYREEENGRGNFPPRFSGLQFPNYSSELNVNALELDDSALYLCASSFWDRAGNTIYFGEGSWLTVV.

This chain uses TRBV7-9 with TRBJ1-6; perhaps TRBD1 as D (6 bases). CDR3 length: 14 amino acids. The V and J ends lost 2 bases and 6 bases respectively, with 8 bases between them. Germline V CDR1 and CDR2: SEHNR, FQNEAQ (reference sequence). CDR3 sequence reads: CASSLTGFNSPLHF. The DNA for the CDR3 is TGTGCCAGCAGCTTAACAGGGTTTAATTCACCCCTCCACTTT.

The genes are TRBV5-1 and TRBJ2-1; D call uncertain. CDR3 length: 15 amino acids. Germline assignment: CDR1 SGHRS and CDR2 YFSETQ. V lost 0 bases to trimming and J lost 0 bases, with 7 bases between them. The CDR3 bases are TGCGCCAGCAGCTTGGGCAGGCGCTCCTACAATGAGCAGTTCTTC. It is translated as CASSLGRRSYNEQFF.

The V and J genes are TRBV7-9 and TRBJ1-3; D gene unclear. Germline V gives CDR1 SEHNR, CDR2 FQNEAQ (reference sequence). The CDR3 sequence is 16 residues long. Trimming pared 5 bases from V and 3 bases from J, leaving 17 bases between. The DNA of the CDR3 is TGTGCCAGCAGCACTAGCGGACTAACCTATGGAAACACCATATATTTT. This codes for CASSTSGLTYGNTIYF.

CDR3 DNA sequence: TGCAGCGTTTCCCCCGGGACAGGGTTAAACACTGAAGCTTTCTTT. This codes for CSVSPGTGLNTEAFF. This chain links TRBV29-1 with TRBJ1-1, with 9 bases lining up with TRBD1. V trimming: 5 bases; J trimming: 2 bases; junction bases outside the gene matches: 9. Germline V gene lookup returns CDR1 SQVTM and CDR2 ANQGSEA. The CDR3 totals 15 residues.

CDR3 in DNA: TGTGCCAGTAGCCCGGGACAGGGGTCCTATGGCTACACCTTC. Amino acids: CASSPGQGSYGYTF. V and J are TRBV19 and TRBJ1-2, with 10 bases matching TRBD1. V lost 6 bases and J lost 4; bases outside the gene matches: 5. Germline loops: CDR1 LNHDA, CDR2 SQIVND (reference sequence). The CDR3 runs 14 residues.